The 8 T cell receptor beta chains presented below share a single source sample, sequenced in a study of OX40 agonist ivuxolimab in advanced cancers. The assay was immunoSEQ multiplex PCR, and TCRdb's table has in-frame clones only and misses some. The profile shows around 79,000 clones, more than 75% of them singletons. Sample: CD4+ or CD8+ T cells sorted from blood, taken in a trial of the OX40 agonist ivuxolimab. The receptors shown here come from an adult with an advanced solid tumor such as melanoma, head and neck, liver or kidney cancer.

The gene calls are TRBV7-9 and TRBJ2-3; 9 nucleotides line up with TRBD2. The germline V gene has CDR1 SEHNR and CDR2 FQNEAQ (reference sequence). V was clipped by 7 bases and J by 2 bases; unmatched bases: 10. This CDR3 has 16 amino acids. The CDR3 protein is CASIPLSGGFTDTQYF. Written as DNA, the CDR3 is TGTGCCAGCATCCCTCTTAGCGGGGGATTCACAGATACGCAGTATTTT.

The chain joins TRBV5-1 to TRBJ2-1; a possible D gene is TRBD1 (6 bases). The CDR3 totals 12 residues. Trimming left V 4 bases short and J 6 bases short, with 8 bases between. The germline V gene encodes CDR1 SGHRS and CDR2 YFSETQ. The CDR3 DNA follows: TGCGCCAGCAGCCAAGGGGGCAATGAGCAGTTCTTC. Residues: CASSQGGNEQFF.

This sequence joins TRBV6-6 and TRBJ1-2; D gene ambiguous. Trimming stripped 9 bases from V and 2 bases from J, with 13 bases between. Germline-derived CDR1 and CDR2 are MNHNY and SVGAGI (reference sequence). CDR3 size: 13 residues. The CDR3 sequence is CASARGENYGYTF. In nucleotides, the CDR3 is TGTGCCAGTGCCCGAGGAGAAAACTATGGCTACACCTTC.

The chain employs TRBV19 and TRBJ2-2, with 9 nucleotides matching TRBD1. V lost 8 bases, J lost 6 bases, and 4 bases stayed unmatched. This CDR3 region has 13 residues. Germline CDR1 LNHDA, CDR2 SQIVND (reference sequence). Here the CDR3 DNA reads TGTGCCAGTGGGACAGGGTTCGCCGGGGAGCTGTTTTTT. Protein: CASGTGFAGELFF.

The J gene is TRBJ1-5, the V gene TRBV29-1, with 7 bases aligning to TRBD1. Germline values: CDR1 SQVTM, CDR2 ANQGSEA. J lost 2 bases, V lost 7 bases, and 17 bases had no gene match. The CDR3 totals 17 residues. The CDR3 reads CSDPGGRGGSGNQPQHF. For the CDR3, the DNA is TGCAGCGATCCCGGCGGCAGGGGGGGAAGCGGCAATCAGCCCCAGCATTTT.

The V and J genes are TRBV6-5 and TRBJ2-3, with TRBD2 identical over 7 bases. CDR1 and CDR2 from the germline V gene are MNHEY and SVGAGI. The trim removed 10 bases at V and 1 base at J, leaving 5 bases unmatched. The CDR3 totals 13 residues. The CDR3 nucleotides read TGTGCCACCGGGGGGTCCCGCACAGATACGCAGTATTTT. It specifies CATGGSRTDTQYF.

The chain links TRBV6-1 to TRBJ1-1, with no clear D. The V end was cut by 3 bases, the J end by 4 bases, with 15 bases between. CDR3 length: 15 amino acids. Germline values: CDR1 MNHNS, CDR2 SASEGT. The CDR3 DNA sequence: TGTGCCAGCAGTGACAGGATGCTTTCAGGCACTGAAGCTTTCTTT. Amino acid sequence: CASSDRMLSGTEAFF.

This chain uses TRBV5-1 with TRBJ2-6, with D perhaps matching TRBD2 (5 bases). The CDR3 runs to 14 residues. CDR1 SGHRS and CDR2 YFSETQ come from the germline V gene. Trimming removed 4 bases at V and 3 bases at J, with 8 bases between. The CDR3 region has the DNA TGCGCCAGCAGCCCCCGGGGTGGGGCCAACGTCCTGACTTTC. Protein product: CASSPRGGANVLTF.